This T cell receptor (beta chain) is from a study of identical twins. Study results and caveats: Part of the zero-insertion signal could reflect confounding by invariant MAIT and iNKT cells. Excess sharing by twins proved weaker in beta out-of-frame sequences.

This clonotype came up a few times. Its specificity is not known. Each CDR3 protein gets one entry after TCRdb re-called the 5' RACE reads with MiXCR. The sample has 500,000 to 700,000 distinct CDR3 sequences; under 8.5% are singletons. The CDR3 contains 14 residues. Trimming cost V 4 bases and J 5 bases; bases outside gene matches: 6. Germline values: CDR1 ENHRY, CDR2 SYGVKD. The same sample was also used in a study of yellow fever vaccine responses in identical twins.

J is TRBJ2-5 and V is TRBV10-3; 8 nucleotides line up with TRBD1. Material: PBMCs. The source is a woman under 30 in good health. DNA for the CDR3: TGTGCCATCAGTGCGGGGACAGGCCCTGAGACCCAGTACTTC. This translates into CAISAGTGPETQYF.